Following are 10 T cell receptor beta chains from one sample sequenced in a study of T cells after yellow fever vaccination. TCRdb reprocessed the 5' RACE reads via MiXCR and lists one record per CDR3 protein. The data contain about 550,000 distinct CDR3 sequences, roughly 21% of them singletons. Sequencing used PBMCs, obtained 15 days after the yellow fever booster vaccination. The receptors originated from a man between 25 and 39 years old who received the YFV17D yellow fever vaccine.

This clonotype was detected only a few times. The chain is built from TRBV6-4 and TRBJ2-3; a weak D match, TRBD2 (5 bases). Between the trimmed V and J ends, which lost 4 bases and 5 bases, there was a span of 16 bases. The CDR3 contains 15 residues. Germline V gene lookup returns CDR1 MRHNA and CDR2 SNTAGT. The CDR3 nucleotides are TGTGCCAGCAGTGCGGCCGCGGGCGCGGGAGATACGCAGTATTTT. Amino acid sequence: CASSAAAGAGDTQYF.

This clonotype was seen more than once but under ten times. In DNA form, the CDR3 reads TGTGCCAGCAGCTTTCTGGTCGGGGAGACCCAGTACTTC. Protein: CASSFLVGETQYF. The chain couples TRBV5-5 to TRBJ2-5; no reliable D call. The CDR3 covers 13 residues. V lost 2 bases and J lost 5, with 10 bases in between. Looked up from germline, CDR1 is SGHKS and CDR2 is YYEKEE (reference sequence).

This clonotype was seen a few times. The gene calls are TRBV5-1 and TRBJ2-2; TRBD2 agrees at 9 bases. The CDR3 contains 17 residues. The germline gives CDR1 SGHRS, CDR2 YFSETQ. Unmatched junction bases numbered 8, after V lost 4 bases and J lost 1 base. The CDR3 DNA sequence: TGCGCCAGCAGCCATGCCCGACTAGCGGAGAACACCGGGGAGCTGTTTTTT. Translated: CASSHARLAENTGELFF.

This clonotype was observed a handful of times. The V gene is TRBV20-1, the J gene TRBJ2-3; TRBD2 aligns across 8 bases. J gave up 3 bases and V 5 bases, and 10 bases lay outside the gene matches. The length of the CDR3 is 15 residues. Germline CDR1 reads DFQATT; CDR2 reads SNEGSKA (reference sequence). The CDR3 DNA reads TGCAGTGCTCCCCCGTTAGCGGGAAGTACAGATACGCAGTATTTT. It encodes CSAPPLAGSTDTQYF.

The gene calls are TRBV20-1 and TRBJ1-4; TRBD1 might be the D (5 bases). The germline gives CDR1 DFQATT, CDR2 SNEGSKA (reference sequence). With 5 bases removed from V and 8 bases from J, the gap between germline ends came to 18 bases. The CDR3 sequence is 14 residues long. CDR3 sequence reads: CSADSGVGREKLFF. CDR3 nucleotides: TGCAGTGCTGACTCGGGGGTTGGTCGGGAAAAACTGTTTTTT.

The sample holds a few counts of this clonotype. This rearrangement joins TRBV10-3 to TRBJ2-7, with TRBD2 as a possible D gene (5 bases). The CDR3 loop spans 13 amino acids. Trimming left V 0 bases short and J 6 bases short, with 9 bases between. Germline loops: CDR1 ENHRY, CDR2 SYGVKD. CDR3 DNA sequence: TGTGCCATCAGTGAGTCACCCGGAGGCGAGCAGTACTTC. Protein product: CAISESPGGEQYF.

This clonotype was observed a handful of times. The J gene is TRBJ1-5, the V gene TRBV7-2; D gene uncertain. With 6 bases removed from V and 11 bases from J, the gap between germline ends came to 8 bases. The CDR3 runs to 10 residues. Germline assignment: CDR1 SGHTA and CDR2 FQGNSA. The DNA for the CDR3 is TGTGCCAGCAGACTCAAGGCCCAGCATTTT. Translating gives CASRLKAQHF.

The gene calls are TRBV12-3 or TRBV12-4 and TRBJ2-2; 9 bases are a match to TRBD2. Trimming took 3 bases from V and 4 from J; bases not matched to a gene: 12. CDR3 length: 18 residues. The CDR3 bases are TGTGCCAGCAGTTTGGCTATGGGAGCGGGAGGACGCACCGGGGAGCTGTTTTTT. Its translation is CASSLAMGAGGRTGELFF.

The rearrangement uses TRBV9 and TRBJ1-3; D is undetermined. Germline V lookup: CDR1 SGDLS, CDR2 YYNGEE. The ends were cut back, 1 base at V and 4 bases at J, with 9 bases in the middle. The CDR3 extends over 14 amino acids. The CDR3 region is CASSVSGSGNTIYF. CDR3 nucleotides: TGTGCCAGCAGCGTATCCGGGTCGGGAAACACCATATATTTT.

This chain links TRBV27 with TRBJ2-5; no clear D. Germline CDR1 and CDR2: MNHEY and SMNVEV (reference sequence). V was cut by 4 bases and J by 8 bases, with 26 bases left in between. The CDR3 extends over 17 amino acids. CDR3: CASSSPLGGPSPRTQYF. In nucleotides, the CDR3 is TGTGCCAGCAGTTCACCTCTGGGCGGCCCTTCTCCCAGAACCCAGTACTTC.